This T cell receptor beta chain was sequenced during a study of blood T cells in healthy people across ages. Of note for this clonotype: Its antigen is as yet unknown. A much larger clone differs by one base, so this may be a read error.

Overall study results and limits: Roughly linear declines in TCR beta diversity per million T cells occurred with age.

Through a sample-barcoded 5' primer and a J-beta primer mix, a second PCR was run for roughly 6 to 11 cycles. One entry per CDR3 protein, called by TCRdb with MiXCR from the 5' RACE reads. Of more than 800,000 distinct CDR3 sequences in the sample, 29% are singletons; the top ten hold 15% to 20%. Germline V CDR1 and CDR2: SEHNR, FQNEAQ (reference sequence). With 3 bases removed from V and 7 bases from J, the gap between germline ends came to 10 bases. CDR3 size: 12 residues. The TCR was taken from an elderly woman in good health. The V call is TRBV7-9, the J call TRBJ2-7; D is uncertain. Sequencing used blood. The CDR3 DNA is TGTGCCAGCAGCTTGGACGGCAGAGAGCAGTACTTC. This codes for CASSLDGREQYF.